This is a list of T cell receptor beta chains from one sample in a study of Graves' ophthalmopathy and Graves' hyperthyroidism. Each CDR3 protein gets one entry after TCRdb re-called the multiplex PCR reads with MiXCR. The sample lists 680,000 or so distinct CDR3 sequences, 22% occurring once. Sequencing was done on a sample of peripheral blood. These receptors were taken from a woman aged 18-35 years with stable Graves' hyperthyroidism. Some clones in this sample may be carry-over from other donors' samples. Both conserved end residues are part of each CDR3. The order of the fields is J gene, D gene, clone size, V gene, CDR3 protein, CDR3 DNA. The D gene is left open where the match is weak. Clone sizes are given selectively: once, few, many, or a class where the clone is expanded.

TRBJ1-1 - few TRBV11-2 CASSPLRGGRRTEAFF TGTGCCAGCAGCCCTCTCCGGGGGGGGCGGAGAACTGAAGCTTTCTTT
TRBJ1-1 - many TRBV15 CATSIDRLNTEAFF TGTGCCACCAGCATTGACAGGCTGAACACTGAAGCTTTCTTT
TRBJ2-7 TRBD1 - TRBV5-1 CASSDPPGQGSYEQYF TGCGCCAGCAGCGACCCACCGGGACAGGGCTCCTACGAGCAGTACTTC
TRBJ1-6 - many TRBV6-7 CASRPQDEKPPLHF TGTGCCAGCAGACCCCAGGACGAGAAACCACCCCTCCACTTT
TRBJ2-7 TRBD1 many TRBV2 CASSRGTANSYEQYF TGTGCCAGCAGTCGAGGGACAGCTAACTCCTACGAGCAGTACTTC
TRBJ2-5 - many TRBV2 CASSERASSETQYF TGTGCCAGCAGTGAACGGGCAAGTTCAGAGACCCAGTACTTC
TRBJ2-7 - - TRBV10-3 CAISPLGAYEQYF TGTGCCATCAGTCCCCTGGGGGCCTACGAGCAGTACTTC
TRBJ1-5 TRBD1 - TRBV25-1 CASSATSMPGQGLQPQHF TGTGCCAGCAGTGCCACGTCTATGCCGGGACAGGGGTTACAGCCCCAGCATTTT
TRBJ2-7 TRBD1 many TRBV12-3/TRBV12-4 CASSPAGQGLDEQYF TGTGCCAGCAGCCCGGCGGGACAGGGGCTCGACGAGCAGTACTTC
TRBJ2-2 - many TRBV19 CASMTLAWTVNTGELFF TGTGCCAGCATGACGTTGGCCTGGACAGTGAACACCGGGGAGCTGTTTTTT
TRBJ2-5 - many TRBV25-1 CASSEWGEETQYF TGTGCCAGCAGTGAATGGGGGGAAGAGACCCAGTACTTC
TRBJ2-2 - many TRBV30 CAWSVLSFLGAGELFF TGTGCCTGGAGTGTACTCAGTTTCCTAGGCGCCGGGGAGCTGTTTTTT
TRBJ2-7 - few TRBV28 CASSPAWSEQYF TGTGCCAGCAGTCCCGCGTGGTCCGAGCAGTACTTC
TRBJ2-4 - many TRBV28 CASSPRGQELDIQYF TGTGCCAGCAGCCCCCGCGGGCAGGAATTGGACATTCAGTACTTC
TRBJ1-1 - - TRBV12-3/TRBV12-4 CASSFGPTEAFF TGTGCCAGCAGTTTTGGGCCCACTGAAGCTTTCTTT
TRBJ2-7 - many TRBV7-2 CASSFSPASSYEQYF TGTGCCAGCAGCTTTTCCCCGGCTAGCTCCTACGAGCAGTACTTC
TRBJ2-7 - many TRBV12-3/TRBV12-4 CASSPPGHIKQYF TGTGCCAGCAGTCCGCCGGGACATATTAAGCAGTACTTC
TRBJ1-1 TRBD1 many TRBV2 CASSFRQGPTEAFF TGTGCCAGCAGTTTCCGACAGGGGCCCACTGAAGCTTTCTTT
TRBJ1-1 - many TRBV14 CASSQDPGSEAFF TGTGCCAGCAGCCAAGATCCAGGGTCTGAAGCTTTCTTT
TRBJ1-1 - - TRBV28 CASSSPYRDKNTEAFF TGTGCCAGCAGTTCACCCTACCGGGACAAGAACACTGAAGCTTTCTTT
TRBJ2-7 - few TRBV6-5 CASSSAPSYEQYF TGTGCCAGCAGTTCGGCCCCCTCCTACGAGCAGTACTTC